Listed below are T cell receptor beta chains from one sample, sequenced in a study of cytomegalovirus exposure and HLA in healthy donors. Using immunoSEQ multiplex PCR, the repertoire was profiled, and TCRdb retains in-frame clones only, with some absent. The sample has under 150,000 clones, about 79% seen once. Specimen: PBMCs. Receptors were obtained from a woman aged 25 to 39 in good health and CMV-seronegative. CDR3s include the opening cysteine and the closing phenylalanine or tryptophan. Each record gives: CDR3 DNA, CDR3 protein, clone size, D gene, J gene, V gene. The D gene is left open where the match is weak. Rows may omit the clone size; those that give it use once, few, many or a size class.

CDR3 DNA: TGTGCCAGCAGCGCCGGTACTGAAGCTTTCTTT
CDR3 protein: CASSAGTEAFF
clone size: few
D gene: .
J gene: TRBJ1-1
V gene: TRBV5-4

CDR3 DNA: TGCGCCAGCAGCCAATCCAGACAGCCAACTAATGAAAAACTGTTTTTT
CDR3 protein: CASSQSRQPTNEKLFF
clone size: .
D gene: .
J gene: TRBJ1-4
V gene: TRBV4-3

CDR3 DNA: TGTGCCAGCAGCCTACGACAGGGGGAATCCTACGAGCAGTACTTC
CDR3 protein: CASSLRQGESYEQYF
clone size: once
D gene: TRBD1
J gene: TRBJ2-7
V gene: TRBV7-9

CDR3 DNA: TGTGCCAGCACCAAGGGACAAGGAAATGAAAAACTGTTTTTT
CDR3 protein: CASTKGQGNEKLFF
clone size: once
D gene: .
J gene: TRBJ1-4
V gene: TRBV6-6

CDR3 DNA: TGTGCCAGCAGAAATGTAGGGGGGGACAACGAGCAGTACTTC
CDR3 protein: CASRNVGGDNEQYF
clone size: .
D gene: .
J gene: TRBJ2-7
V gene: TRBV6-5

CDR3 DNA: TGCGCCAGCAGGGAGCGACCCTCAGACGGCTACACCTTC
CDR3 protein: CASRERPSDGYTF
clone size: .
D gene: .
J gene: TRBJ1-2
V gene: TRBV5-1

CDR3 DNA: TGTGCCAGCAGCGTGGGGACAGGGATTACCGGGGAGCTGTTTTTT
CDR3 protein: CASSVGTGITGELFF
clone size: .
D gene: TRBD1
J gene: TRBJ2-2
V gene: TRBV5-4

CDR3 DNA: TGTGCCAGCAGCGAGACCCCGACTCGAGTTTATGGCTACACCTTC
CDR3 protein: CASSETPTRVYGYTF
clone size: .
D gene: .
J gene: TRBJ1-2
V gene: TRBV9

CDR3 DNA: TGTGCCAGTAAAATGTCAGGGGGCGCTGCTGGAAACACCATATATTTT
CDR3 protein: CASKMSGGAAGNTIYF
clone size: .
D gene: TRBD1
J gene: TRBJ1-3
V gene: TRBV25-1

CDR3 DNA: TGTGCCAGCAGCGCGACAGCCAACTATGGCTACACCTTC
CDR3 protein: CASSATANYGYTF
clone size: once
D gene: .
J gene: TRBJ1-2
V gene: TRBV5-4

CDR3 DNA: TGTGCCAGTAGTCAGGGCCTAAACACTGAAGCTTTCTTT
CDR3 protein: CASSQGLNTEAFF
clone size: .
D gene: .
J gene: TRBJ1-1
V gene: TRBV19

CDR3 DNA: TGCGCCAGCAGTCAAGATATTGCACAGGGGGTTCAGCCCCAGCATTTT
CDR3 protein: CASSQDIAQGVQPQHF
clone size: .
D gene: TRBD1
J gene: TRBJ1-5
V gene: TRBV4-1

CDR3 DNA: TGTGCCTGGAGTACCGGGAACTCTGGAAACACCATATATTTT
CDR3 protein: CAWSTGNSGNTIYF
clone size: .
D gene: .
J gene: TRBJ1-3
V gene: TRBV30

CDR3 DNA: TGTGCCAGCAGTTTAGGGACATTCTACGAGCAGTACTTC
CDR3 protein: CASSLGTFYEQYF
clone size: .
D gene: .
J gene: TRBJ2-7
V gene: TRBV28

CDR3 DNA: TGTGCCAGCAGCGCGGACAACTCCTACGAGCAGTACTTC
CDR3 protein: CASSADNSYEQYF
clone size: .
D gene: .
J gene: TRBJ2-7
V gene: TRBV5-6

CDR3 DNA: TGTGCCAGCAGCCAAGATCGGGGGGGCGCGGGTGGCTACACCTTC
CDR3 protein: CASSQDRGGAGGYTF
clone size: .
D gene: .
J gene: TRBJ1-2
V gene: TRBV14

CDR3 DNA: TGTGCCAGCAGTCCAGGGACTAGCGCACAACAAGAGACCCAGTACTTC
CDR3 protein: CASSPGTSAQQETQYF
clone size: once
D gene: TRBD2
J gene: TRBJ2-5
V gene: TRBV27

CDR3 DNA: TGTGCCAGCCTTGATGGTGCAACTAATGAAAAACTGCTTTTT
CDR3 protein: CASLDGATNEKLLF
clone size: .
D gene: .
J gene: TRBJ1-4
V gene: TRBV2

CDR3 DNA: TGCAGCGTTGTGTTGGGCGCCCATGAGCAGTTCTTC
CDR3 protein: CSVVLGAHEQFF
clone size: .
D gene: .
J gene: TRBJ2-1
V gene: TRBV29-1

CDR3 DNA: TGCGCCAGCAGCTCGACAACTGAAGCTTTCTTT
CDR3 protein: CASSSTTEAFF
clone size: once
D gene: .
J gene: TRBJ1-1
V gene: TRBV5-1

CDR3 DNA: TGTGCCAGCAGCTTAGAGGGGGCGGCGGGCTACACCTTC
CDR3 protein: CASSLEGAAGYTF
clone size: .
D gene: .
J gene: TRBJ1-2
V gene: TRBV11-2

CDR3 DNA: TGTGCCACCAGCAGAGATTTAGGTAGCGGGGGTGGCGGTAACAATGAGCAGTTCTTC
CDR3 protein: CATSRDLGSGGGGNNEQFF
clone size: few
D gene: TRBD2
J gene: TRBJ2-1
V gene: TRBV15

CDR3 DNA: TGTGCCAGTAGGAACAGGGCCCCCACTGAAGCTTTCTTT
CDR3 protein: CASRNRAPTEAFF
clone size: .
D gene: .
J gene: TRBJ1-1
V gene: TRBV19

CDR3 DNA: TGTGCCTGGAGTCGGGACTCAACATCTTATAATTCACCCCTCCACTTT
CDR3 protein: CAWSRDSTSYNSPLHF
clone size: .
D gene: .
J gene: TRBJ1-6
V gene: TRBV30

CDR3 DNA: TGCGCCAGCAGTGTGTTTTGGGGACAGGGGAGCTCCTACGAGCAGTACTTC
CDR3 protein: CASSVFWGQGSSYEQYF
clone size: .
D gene: TRBD1
J gene: TRBJ2-7
V gene: TRBV10-2

CDR3 DNA: TGTGCCTGGAGTTCGAGAAAGGGGGAAAGTAACTATGGCTACACCTTC
CDR3 protein: CAWSSRKGESNYGYTF
clone size: once
D gene: .
J gene: TRBJ1-2
V gene: TRBV30

CDR3 DNA: TGTGCCAGCAGCCCAGCGGGGGGAAAATCCTACGAGCAGTACTTC
CDR3 protein: CASSPAGGKSYEQYF
clone size: few
D gene: TRBD2
J gene: TRBJ2-7
V gene: TRBV5-6